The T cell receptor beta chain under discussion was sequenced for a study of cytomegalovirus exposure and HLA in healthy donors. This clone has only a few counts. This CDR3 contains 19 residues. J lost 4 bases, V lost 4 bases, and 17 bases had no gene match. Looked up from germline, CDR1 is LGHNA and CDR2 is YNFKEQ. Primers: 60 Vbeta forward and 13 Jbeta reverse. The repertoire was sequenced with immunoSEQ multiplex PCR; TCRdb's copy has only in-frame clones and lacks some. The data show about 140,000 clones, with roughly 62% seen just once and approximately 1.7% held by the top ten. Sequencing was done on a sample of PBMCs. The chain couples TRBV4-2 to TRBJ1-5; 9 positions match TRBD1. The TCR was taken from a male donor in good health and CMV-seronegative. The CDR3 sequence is CASSPEPTGGVSGNQPQHF. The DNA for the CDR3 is TGTGCCAGCAGCCCAGAACCAACAGGGGGCGTCTCGGGAAATCAGCCCCAGCATTTT.